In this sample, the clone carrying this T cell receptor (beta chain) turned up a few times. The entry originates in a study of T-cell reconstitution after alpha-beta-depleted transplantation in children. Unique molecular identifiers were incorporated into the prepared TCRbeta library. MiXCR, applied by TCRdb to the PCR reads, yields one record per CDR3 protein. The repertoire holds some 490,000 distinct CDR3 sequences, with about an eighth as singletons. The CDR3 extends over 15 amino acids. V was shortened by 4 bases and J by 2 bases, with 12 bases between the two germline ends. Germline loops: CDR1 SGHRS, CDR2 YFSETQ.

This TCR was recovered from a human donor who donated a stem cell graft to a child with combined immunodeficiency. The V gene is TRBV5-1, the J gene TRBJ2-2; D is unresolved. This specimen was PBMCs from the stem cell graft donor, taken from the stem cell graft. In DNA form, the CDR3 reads TGCGCCAGCAGCGGAGTGGACGGAAACACCGGGGAGCTGTTTTTT. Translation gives CASSGVDGNTGELFF.